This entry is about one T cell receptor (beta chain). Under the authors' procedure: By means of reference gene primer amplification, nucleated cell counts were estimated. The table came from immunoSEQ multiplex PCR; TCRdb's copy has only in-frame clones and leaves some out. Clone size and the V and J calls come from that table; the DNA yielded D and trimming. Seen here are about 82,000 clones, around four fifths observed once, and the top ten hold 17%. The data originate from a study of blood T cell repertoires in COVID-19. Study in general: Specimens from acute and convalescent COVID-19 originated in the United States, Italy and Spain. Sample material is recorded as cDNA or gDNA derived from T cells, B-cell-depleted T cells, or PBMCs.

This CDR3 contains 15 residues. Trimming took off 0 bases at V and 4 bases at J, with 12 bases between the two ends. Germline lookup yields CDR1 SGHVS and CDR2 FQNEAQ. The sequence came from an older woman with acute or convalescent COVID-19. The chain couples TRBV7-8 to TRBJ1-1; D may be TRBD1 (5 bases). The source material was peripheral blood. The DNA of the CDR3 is TGTGCCAGCAGCTTAGCTCCAGGGTGGACCACTGAAGCTTTCTTT. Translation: CASSLAPGWTTEAFF.